This record concerns one TCR beta chain sequence. The sample comes from a study of blood T cell repertoires in COVID-19. Germline V lookup: CDR1 LNHNV, CDR2 YYDKDF (reference sequence). With V trimmed by 3 bases and J by 6 bases, 4 bases remained unmatched. This CDR3 has 16 amino acids. Method: immunoSEQ multiplex PCR; TCRdb's copy keeps in-frame clones and lacks some. The sample has nearly 100,000 clones, around 88% seen once; the top ten hold approximately 1.8%. This TCR came from a man older than 75 with acute or convalescent COVID-19. This chain uses TRBV15 with TRBJ2-1; 14 bases map to TRBD2. The sample consisted of peripheral blood. The CDR3 is CATSSPGTSGSNEQFF. DNA for the CDR3: TGTGCCACCAGCAGTCCCGGGACTAGCGGGAGCAATGAGCAGTTCTTC. The full variable domain, in which reference TRBV15 and TRBJ2-1 provide the parts outside the CDR3, is DAMVIQNPRYQVTQFGKPVTLSCSQTLNHNVMYWYQQKSSQAPKLLFHYYDKDFNNEADTPDNFQSRRPNTSFCFLDIRSPGLGDTAMYLCATSSPGTSGSNEQFFGPGTRLTVL.